These 14 T cell receptor beta chains were sequenced from one sample in a study of T cell responses to AZD1222 COVID-19 vaccine. Profiled with immunoSEQ multiplex PCR; TCRdb holds only in-frame clones, not every one. The table has 150,000 to 200,000 clones, around 93% seen once; the top ten hold 1.2% to 1.5%. Source: peripheral blood, taken on day 0 of AZD1222 vaccination. The receptors derive from an adult in good health.

A single count supports this clone. This chain joins TRBV11-2 and TRBJ2-7, with D possibly called TRBD1 or TRBD2 (5 bases each). Germline V lookup: CDR1 SGHAT, CDR2 FQNNGV. Trimming took 4 bases from V and 6 from J, leaving 19 bases between them. CDR3 length equals 15 residues. The CDR3 sequence: CASSSFPSGTGEQYF. CDR3 bases: TGTGCCAGCAGCTCTTTCCCTTCTGGGACGGGCGAGCAGTACTTC. Looking up the rest from reference TRBV11-2 and TRBJ2-7 gives the full variable domain: EAGVAQSPRYKIIEKRQSVAFWCNPISGHATLYWYQQILGQGPKLLIQFQNNGVVDDSQLPKDRFSAERLKGVDSTLKIQPAKLEDSAVYLCASSSFPSGTGEQYFGPGTRLTVT.

The chain employs TRBV18 and TRBJ1-2; no reliable D call. V gave up 0 bases and J gave up 7 bases, with 6 bases separating them. In germline, CDR1 is KGHSH, CDR2 LQKENI. The CDR3 is made up of 12 amino acids. DNA of the CDR3: TGTGCCAGCTCACCACCAACCGGTGGCTACACCTTC. It encodes CASSPPTGGYTF.

The rearrangement links TRBV5-1 to TRBJ2-6; no clear D. The CDR3 spans 16 residues. V was trimmed by 2 bases and J by 2 bases, leaving 11 bases between them. Germline V gene data show CDR1 as SGHRS and CDR2 as YFSETQ. Here the CDR3 DNA reads TGCGCCAGCAGCTTTAGAAATGGTACTGGGGCCAACGTCCTGACTTTC. Translation gives CASSFRNGTGANVLTF. The entire variable domain, with the rest obtained from reference TRBV5-1 and TRBJ2-6, is as follows: KAGVTQTPRYLIKTRGQQVTLSCSPISGHRSVSWYQQTPGQGLQFLFEYFSETQRNKGNFPGRFSGRQFSNSRSEMNVSTLELGDSALYLCASSFRNGTGANVLTFGAGSRLTVL.

V usage is TRBV7-2 and J usage is TRBJ1-5; D uncertain. The germline CDR1 and CDR2 sequences are SGHTA and FQGNSA. V lost 6 bases and J 10 bases, leaving 13 bases between the germline ends. This CDR3 comprises 12 residues. CDR3 residues: CASSDPYSPQHF. CDR3 sequence (DNA): TGTGCCAGCAGTGATCCTTACAGTCCCCAGCATTTT. Full variable domain (rest looked up from reference TRBV7-2 and TRBJ1-5): GAGVSQSPSNKVTEKGKDVELRCDPISGHTALYWYRQSLGQGLEFLIYFQGNSAPDKSGLPSDRFSAERTGGSVSTLTIQRTQQEDSAVYLCASSDPYSPQHFGDGTRLSIL.

The J gene is TRBJ1-3, the V gene TRBV3-1 (or the pseudogene TRBV3-2); possibly TRBD1 for D (5 bases). Germline V gene lookup returns CDR1 LGHDT and CDR2 YNNKEL (reference sequence). The CDR3 contains 16 residues. V dropped 0 bases and J dropped 5 bases, with 14 bases sitting between them. The CDR3 here is CASSQDFSGTRNTIYF. The CDR3 DNA reads TGTGCCAGCAGCCAAGATTTTTCAGGGACCCGAAACACCATATATTTT.

V usage is TRBV12-3 or TRBV12-4 and J usage is TRBJ1-2; D remains ambiguous. V lost 1 base and J 1 base, leaving 4 bases between the germline ends. The CDR3 is made up of 13 amino acids. As DNA, the CDR3 is TGTGCCAGCAGTTTAGGTGGTAACTATGGCTACACCTTC. As protein: CASSLGGNYGYTF.

The gene calls are TRBV4-1 and TRBJ2-2; D is unresolved. V dropped 0 bases and J dropped 1 base, with 9 bases sitting between them. The germline V gene has CDR1 MGHRA and CDR2 YSYEKL. The CDR3 length is 16 residues. CDR3 sequence reads: CASSQDETLNTGELFF. The CDR3, as DNA: TGCGCCAGCAGCCAAGATGAAACACTGAACACCGGGGAGCTGTTTTTT.

The chain combines TRBV30 with TRBJ2-7, with a possible D match to TRBD1 (5 bases). Germline CDR1 GTSNPN, CDR2 SVGIG (reference sequence). V lost 2 bases and J lost 5, with 13 bases in between. The CDR3 length is 13 residues. CDR3 coding DNA: TGTGCCTGGAGTACACGTGTGGGGCACGAGCAGTACTTC. It encodes CAWSTRVGHEQYF. The full variable domain, completed using reference TRBV30 and TRBJ2-7, is SQTIHQWPATLVQPVGSPLSLECTVEGTSNPNLYWYRQAAGRGLQLLFYSVGIGQISSEVPQNLSASRPQDRQFILSSKKLLLSDSGFYLCAWSTRVGHEQYFGPGTRLTVT.

The chain couples TRBV7-2 to TRBJ2-1; tentative D call: TRBD2 (7 bases). Germline CDR1 reads SGHTA; CDR2 reads FQGNSA. The CDR3 runs to 14 residues. V lost 6 bases, J lost 9 bases, and 18 bases lay in between. This CDR3 reads CASSVFGGGLEQFF. CDR3 nucleotide sequence: TGTGCCAGCAGTGTCTTTGGGGGGGGGCTTGAGCAGTTCTTC.

The chain employs TRBV5-6 and TRBJ1-2; maybe TRBD1 (5 bases). Per germline, CDR1 SGHDT and CDR2 YYEEEE. This CDR3 has 14 residues. The V end lost 4 bases, the J end lost 6 bases, and 16 bases lay between the germline ends. In DNA, the CDR3 is TGTGCCAGCAGCATCGAAGGGGTATTCCATGGCTACACCTTC. Translating it yields CASSIEGVFHGYTF.

The chain joins TRBV10-3 to TRBJ1-2; TRBD1 matches at 8 bases. V was pared by 0 bases and J by 8 bases, with 5 bases of the junction left unmatched. The length of the CDR3 is 14 residues. Per germline, CDR1 ENHRY and CDR2 SYGVKD. The CDR3 loop reads CAISESGQVGGYTF. CDR3 bases: TGTGCCATCAGTGAGTCGGGACAGGTAGGAGGCTACACCTTC.

The gene calls are TRBV6-6 and TRBJ1-2; D gene ambiguous. The CDR3 is 11 amino acids. Germline values: CDR1 MNHNY, CDR2 SVGAGI (reference sequence). V dropped 0 bases and J dropped 8 bases, with 4 bases sitting between them. In DNA, the CDR3 is TGTGCCAGCAGTTACTCGACCGGCTACACCTTC. Residues: CASSYSTGYTF.

The chain links TRBV28 to TRBJ2-7; tentative D call: TRBD1 (8 bases). The germline V gene has CDR1 MDHEN and CDR2 SYDVKM. The CDR3 is 14 amino acids. Trimming took 9 bases from V and 2 from J, leaving 17 bases between them. CDR3 sequence (DNA): TGTGCCAGTACAGGGGGGGACCGGCCCTACGAGCAGTACTTC. Residues: CASTGGDRPYEQYF.

To note about this clone: This same CDR3 is encoded by further DNA sequences in the sample. The genes are TRBV6-5 and TRBJ1-2; D gene ambiguous. From germline, CDR1 is MNHEY and CDR2 SVGAGI. The CDR3 consists of 13 residues. Trimming pared 6 bases from V and 0 bases from J, leaving 8 bases between. CDR3 residues: CASSLASNYGYTF. The CDR3 DNA follows: TGTGCCAGCAGCCTAGCCTCTAACTATGGCTACACCTTC.